A selection of T cell receptor beta chains follows, all from one sample in a study of control samples from healthy donors and cancer patients. Sequenced by immunoSEQ multiplex PCR; TCRdb stores in-frame clones only, minus some. The sample has 150,000 to 200,000 clones, about 94% seen once. Sample: PBMCs. The receptors were gathered from a man between 60 and 75 years old with colorectal cancer. The conserved cysteine and the conserved F or W are not part of the CDR3 here. D genes are given only for firm matches. The size of a clone is reported for some rows only, either as once, few or many, or as a class for expanded clones.

j_gene: TRBJ2-7; abundance: NA; v_gene: TRBV25-1; d_gene: TRBD2; CDR3aa: ASSELGLAGKEQY
j_gene: TRBJ1-3; abundance: NA; v_gene: TRBV5-1; d_gene: NA; CDR3aa: ASSPARQTGNTIY
j_gene: TRBJ1-2; abundance: NA; v_gene: TRBV30; d_gene: TRBD1; CDR3aa: AWRRGGGHYGYT
j_gene: TRBJ2-1; abundance: NA; v_gene: TRBV7-9; d_gene: NA; CDR3aa: ASSFSGLYNEQF
j_gene: TRBJ2-5; abundance: NA; v_gene: TRBV5-4; d_gene: NA; CDR3aa: ASSLERGGETQY
j_gene: TRBJ1-1; abundance: NA; v_gene: TRBV9; d_gene: NA; CDR3aa: ASSVLDSLNTEAF
j_gene: TRBJ1-1; abundance: NA; v_gene: TRBV4-1; d_gene: TRBD1; CDR3aa: ASSHFRDSSEAF
j_gene: TRBJ2-7; abundance: NA; v_gene: TRBV5-1; d_gene: NA; CDR3aa: ASSLGSGSSYEQY
j_gene: TRBJ2-7; abundance: once; v_gene: TRBV6-5; d_gene: NA; CDR3aa: ASSYGPRAGSYEQY
j_gene: TRBJ1-2; abundance: NA; v_gene: TRBV6-5; d_gene: NA; CDR3aa: ASSYPSPLSGGYT
j_gene: TRBJ2-7; abundance: NA; v_gene: TRBV12-3/TRBV12-4; d_gene: NA; CDR3aa: ASSFGGIYEQY
j_gene: TRBJ2-7; abundance: NA; v_gene: TRBV19; d_gene: NA; CDR3aa: ASSIVATPSSYEQY